This TCR beta chain emerged from a study of blood T cell repertoires in COVID-19. Germline V gene data show CDR1 as ENHRY and CDR2 as SYGVKD. CDR3 length: 16 residues. Trimming cost V 0 bases and J 6 bases, with 15 bases left between them. TCRdb's table, derived via immunoSEQ multiplex PCR, lists solely in-frame clones and lacks some. The sample lists some 170,000 clones; 82% were seen once. Sequencing was carried out using peripheral blood. The origin of this receptor is a woman in her seventies with acute or convalescent COVID-19. This chain links TRBV10-3 with TRBJ2-4; maybe TRBD1 (6 bases). Here the CDR3 DNA reads TGTGCCATCAGTGAGTCGTCACCAGGGGTCGGAAACATTCAGTACTTC. Amino acids: CAISESSPGVGNIQYF.